This T cell receptor beta chain was sequenced for a study of T cell repertoires in cytomegalovirus infection. Whole-study context: Matching HLA type and CMV infection were both indicated by public TCR beta signatures. Findings and limits, study-wide: In two of eight donors, the top clonotype was HLA-C-restricted CMV-specific. Totalled public TCR beta family frequency picked out people who carried CMV plus the relevant HLA.

Concerning this clonotype: Antigen unknown.

TCRdb processed the reads anew with MiXCR; each CDR3 protein has one entry. The sample lists some 230,000 distinct CDR3 sequences, about 20% occurring once. This TCR came from a human donor in good health (CMV status not recorded). Some clones in this sample may be carry-over from other donors' samples. The sample comprised CD8+ T cells from PBMCs.

This chain's CDR3 is CASSWMGFGTGELFF. The CDR3 DNA is TGTGCCAGCAGCTGGATGGGCTTCGGGACCGGGGAGCTGTTTTTT. The rearrangement links TRBV5-4 to TRBJ2-2; D ambiguous. The germline V gene encodes CDR1 SGHNT and CDR2 YYREEE (reference sequence). The CDR3 sequence is 15 residues long. Trimming removed 3 bases from V and 5 bases from J, with 14 bases in between.